Following are 11 T cell receptor beta chains from one sample sequenced in a study of blood T cell repertoires in COVID-19. Here immunoSEQ multiplex PCR was the method, and the copy in TCRdb shows in-frame clones only, minus some. This sample yields tens of thousands of clones, of which around 92% are seen a single time; around 12% belongs to the top ten. Sequenced input: peripheral blood. All receptors derive from a human donor in a cohort sampled during active COVID-19.

This CDR3 reads CASSEGGRGWATNEKLFF. CDR3 nucleotide sequence: TGTGCCAGCAGTGAAGGGGGCAGGGGTTGGGCAACTAATGAAAAACTGTTTTTT. The V call is TRBV2, the J call TRBJ1-4; TRBD1 might be the D (6 bases). The CDR3 totals 18 residues. Looked up from germline, CDR1 is SNHLY and CDR2 is FYNNEI. The V end lost 1 base, the J end lost 0 bases, and 15 bases lay between the germline ends.

The chain has TRBV25-1 and TRBJ2-7; D might be TRBD2 (5 bases). Deletions cut 8 bases from V and 0 bases from J, with 5 bases between. Germline V gives CDR1 MGHDK, CDR2 SYGVNS. This CDR3 contains 11 residues. The DNA of the CDR3 is TGTGCCAGCCGGGACTCCTACGAGCAGTACTTC. As protein: CASRDSYEQYF.

This chain connects TRBV7-9 to TRBJ2-2, with D unresolved. The V gene lost 2 bases and the J gene lost 4 bases, with 11 bases spanning the gap. The CDR3 length is 15 residues. Germline-derived CDR1 and CDR2 are SEHNR and FQNEAQ (reference sequence). Here the CDR3 DNA reads TGTGCCAGCAGCTTAAATACAGCCATCACCGGGGAGCTGTTTTTT. Protein product: CASSLNTAITGELFF.

The V call is TRBV6-2 or TRBV6-3, the J call TRBJ2-7, with unresolved D. With 6 bases removed from V and 2 bases from J, the gap between germline ends came to 11 bases. The CDR3 extends over 13 amino acids. CDR1 MNHEY and CDR2 SVGEGT come from the germline V gene. This CDR3 is CASSARLPYEQYF. CDR3 DNA sequence: TGTGCCAGCAGCGCCAGGCTACCCTACGAGCAGTACTTC.

This clone was counted once. A read error may produce the germline difference seen at one junction end. The chain combines TRBV5-6 with TRBJ2-1; TRBD1 matches at 8 bases. The CDR3 extends over 13 amino acids. Germline assignment: CDR1 SGHDT and CDR2 YYEEEE. Here the CDR3 DNA reads TGTGCCAGCAGCTTGCCGACTCCGGGACAGGACATCTTC. Protein sequence: CASSLPTPGQDIF.

The J gene is TRBJ2-7, the V gene TRBV7-2, with unresolved D. The length of the CDR3 is 11 residues. Germline CDR1 and CDR2: SGHTA and FQGNSA. The V and J ends lost 5 bases and 3 bases respectively, with 5 bases between them. The CDR3 DNA is TGTGCCAGCAGCGTTAGCTACGAGCAGTACTTC. Protein sequence: CASSVSYEQYF.

This clone was picked up one time. This chain connects TRBV25-1 to TRBJ1-1; D ambiguous. V was cut by 7 bases and J by 1 base, with 13 bases left in between. Germline CDR1 reads MGHDK; CDR2 reads SYGVNS. The CDR3 length is 14 residues. This CDR3 reads CASTESGRNTEAFF. The CDR3 nucleotides are TGTGCCAGCACCGAAAGCGGACGGAACACTGAAGCTTTCTTT.

This sequence joins TRBV7-2 and TRBJ2-3; D gene uncertain. CDR1 SGHTA and CDR2 FQGNSA come from the germline V gene. There are 14 residues in the CDR3. Trimming removed 3 bases at V and 4 bases at J, with 11 bases between. CDR3 DNA sequence: TGTGCCAGCAGCTTCGATCCTAGTCCAGATACGCAGTATTTT. Its translation: CASSFDPSPDTQYF.

The chain is built from TRBV5-1 and TRBJ2-7; a possible D gene is TRBD2 (5 bases). Germline CDR1 and CDR2: SGHRS and YFSETQ. The CDR3 runs 13 residues. Trimming removed 4 bases from V and 0 bases from J, with 8 bases in between. CDR3 sequence (DNA): TGCGCCAGCAGCCGGGGATCCTCCTACGAGCAGTACTTC. It translates to CASSRGSSYEQYF.

V is TRBV7-3 and J is TRBJ1-2, with TRBD1 matching 9 bases. The length of the CDR3 is 13 residues. V trimming: 4 bases; J trimming: 7 bases; junction bases outside the gene matches: 4. Germline CDR1 and CDR2: SGHTA and FQGTGA. The CDR3 spells CASSSQGAGGYTF. The CDR3 bases are TGTGCCAGCAGCTCACAGGGGGCCGGTGGCTACACCTTC.

J is TRBJ2-3 and V is TRBV7-9; D is perhaps TRBD1 (6 bases). The CDR3 is 17 residues long. V lost 5 bases to trimming and J lost 0 bases, with 18 bases between them. Germline V gene lookup returns CDR1 SEHNR and CDR2 FQNEAQ (reference sequence). The CDR3 coding sequence is TGTGCCAGCAGCCTGGGGACACTACAGACTAGCACAGATACGCAGTATTTT. As protein: CASSLGTLQTSTDTQYF.